What follows describes a single T cell receptor beta chain. Its antigen is as yet unknown. Per the original data handling: Clinicopathological groups differed in CDR3, with these differences serving to build a distant-metastasis classifier for papillary thyroid cancer. TCRdb re-processed the PCR reads through MiXCR. The V and J calls and clone size come from TCRdb's table, not from the authors' own analysis. The profile covers around 15,000 clones, with 25% to 30% appearing a single time and less than 5% taken by the ten largest. Germline trimming cut 4 bases from V and 7 bases from J; bases unmatched to any gene: 6. Germline V lookup: CDR1 SGHAT, CDR2 FQNNGV. The CDR3 covers 14 residues. Ahead of thyroid surgery, no patient had received treatment of any kind. The sample originates from a study of metastatic and nonmetastatic thyroid tumors. The study's findings and limits: TCR beta diversity was reportedly significantly higher in malignant thyroid tumors than benign nodules, in blood and tumor.

The chain recombines TRBV11-2 with TRBJ2-2, with 7 bases that match TRBD1. The sequencing input was blood. The sequence derives from a female donor with papillary thyroid cancer or a benign thyroid nodule (not recorded which). Some clones in this sample may be carry-over from other donors' samples. Here the CDR3 DNA reads TGTGCCAGCAGCTCGAACAGGGGCGACGGGGAGCTGTTTTTT. This gives the protein CASSSNRGDGELFF.